The 8 T cell receptor beta chains listed next were all sequenced from one sample in a study of cytomegalovirus exposure and HLA in healthy donors. In the PCR, 60 Vbeta and 13 Jbeta primers were used. The protocol was immunoSEQ multiplex PCR, while the TCRdb copy is restricted to in-frame clones and leaves out a portion. The sample contains around 300,000 clones, approximately 85% of which appear only once. The sample comprised PBMCs. These TCRs come from a woman in her thirties or forties in good health and CMV-seropositive.

This clone has a single count. The chain links TRBV5-1 to TRBJ1-4, with D uncertain. The CDR3 runs 15 residues. From germline, CDR1 is SGHRS and CDR2 YFSETQ. V was clipped by 0 bases and J by 8 bases, with 14 bases between them. The CDR3 nucleotides read TGCGCCAGCAGCTTGGCCGGGGTTGGCTCCGAAAAACTGTTTTTT. It encodes CASSLAGVGSEKLFF.

CDR3 loop: CASSTGRDRANTGELFF. CDR3 DNA: TGTGCCAGCAGCACAGGCAGGGACAGGGCGAACACCGGGGAGCTGTTTTTT. The rearrangement links TRBV21-1 to TRBJ2-2; TRBD1 reflects the table's D call only, with no check against the DNA. TRBV21-1 is a documented pseudogene. The CDR3 spans 17 residues.

This chain links TRBV25-1 with TRBJ2-1; 12 bases map to TRBD2. With V trimmed by 6 bases and J by 8 bases, 2 bases remained unmatched. The CDR3 runs 13 residues. Germline V gene sequence: CDR1 MGHDK, CDR2 SYGVNS. CDR3 amino acids: CASRTSGSDEQFF. The CDR3 DNA reads TGTGCCAGCAGGACTAGCGGGAGTGATGAGCAGTTCTTC.

This CDR3 is CTSSQDGVPASNEQFF. As DNA, the CDR3 is TGCACCAGCAGCCAAGACGGGGTTCCGGCTTCCAATGAGCAGTTCTTC. The rearrangement uses TRBV1 and TRBJ2-1; the table's D gene call, TRBD2, was not cross checked with the DNA. TRBV1 is flagged as a pseudogene. The CDR3 covers 16 residues.

CDR3 DNA sequence: TGCGCCAGCAGCTTGGACGGGACAAGCACAGATACGCAGTATTTT. Protein sequence: CASSLDGTSTDTQYF. The V gene is TRBV5-1, the J gene TRBJ2-3; possible D gene TRBD1, 6 bases. V lost 0 bases, J lost 0 bases, and 8 bases lay in between. The CDR3 is 15 residues long. In germline, CDR1 is SGHRS, CDR2 YFSETQ.

This chain links TRBV7-2 with TRBJ1-6, with TRBD1 identical over 7 bases. Looked up from germline, CDR1 is SGHTA and CDR2 is FQGNSA. The V and J ends lost 0 bases and 6 bases, in that order; junction bases with no gene match: 14. This CDR3 has 19 amino acids. In DNA form, the CDR3 reads TGTGCCAGCAGCTTAGCCCCAACTTGGACAGGTTTGGGTAATTCACCCCTCCACTTT. This gives the protein CASSLAPTWTGLGNSPLHF.

The genes are TRBV5-6 and TRBJ2-2; 7 bases align to TRBD2. The J segment lost 8 bases and the V segment lost 4 bases, leaving 17 bases of the junction unmatched. Germline CDR1 and CDR2: SGHDT and YYEEEE. This CDR3 spans 17 amino acids. The CDR3 sequence: CASSRRASGDVVGELFF. The CDR3 region has the DNA TGTGCCAGCAGCCGTAGGGCTAGCGGAGATGTCGTTGGGGAGCTGTTTTTT.

This clone has only one observation. The chain is built from TRBV18 and TRBJ2-7, with TRBD2 matching 9 bases. Germline V gene lookup returns CDR1 KGHSH and CDR2 LQKENI. The CDR3 runs to 14 residues. The trim removed 3 bases at V and 6 bases at J, leaving 6 bases unmatched. CDR3 DNA: TGTGCCAGCTCACCCCTAGCGGGGCCCGCCGAGCAGTACTTC. Protein sequence: CASSPLAGPAEQYF. The variable domain in full, with the rest retrieved from reference TRBV18 and TRBJ2-7, is NAGVMQNPRHLVRRRGQEARLRCSPMKGHSHVYWYRQLPEEGLKFMVYLQKENIIDESGMPKERFSAEFPKEGPSILRIQQVVRGDSAAYFCASSPLAGPAEQYFGPGTRLTVT.